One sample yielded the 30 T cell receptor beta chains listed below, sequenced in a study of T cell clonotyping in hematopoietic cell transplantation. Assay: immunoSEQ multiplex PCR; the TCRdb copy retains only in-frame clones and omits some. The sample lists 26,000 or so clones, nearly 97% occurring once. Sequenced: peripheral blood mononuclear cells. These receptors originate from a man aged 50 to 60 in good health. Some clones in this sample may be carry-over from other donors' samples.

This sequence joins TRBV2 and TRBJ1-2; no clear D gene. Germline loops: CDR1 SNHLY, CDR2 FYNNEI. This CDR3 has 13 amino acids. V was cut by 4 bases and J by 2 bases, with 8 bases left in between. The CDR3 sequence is CASSADYNYGYTF. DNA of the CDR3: TGTGCCAGCAGTGCGGATTACAACTATGGCTACACCTTC.

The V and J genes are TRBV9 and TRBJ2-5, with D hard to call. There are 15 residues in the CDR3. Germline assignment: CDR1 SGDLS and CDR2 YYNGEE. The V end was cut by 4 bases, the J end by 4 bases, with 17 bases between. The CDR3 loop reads CASSPTLSGAETQYF. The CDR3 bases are TGTGCCAGCAGCCCTACCTTGTCGGGTGCAGAGACCCAGTACTTC.

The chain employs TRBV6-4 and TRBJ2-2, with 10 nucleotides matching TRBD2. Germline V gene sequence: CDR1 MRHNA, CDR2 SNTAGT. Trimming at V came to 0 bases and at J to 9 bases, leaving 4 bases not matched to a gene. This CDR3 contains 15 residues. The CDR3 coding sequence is TGTGCCAGCAGTGACTCCAGCGGGGGGGCTCGGGAGCTGTTTTTT. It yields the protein CASSDSSGGARELFF.

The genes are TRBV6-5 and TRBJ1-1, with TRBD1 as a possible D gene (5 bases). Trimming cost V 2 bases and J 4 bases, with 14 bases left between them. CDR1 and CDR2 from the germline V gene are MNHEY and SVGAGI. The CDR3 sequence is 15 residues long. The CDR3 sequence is CASSYGTGRSTEAFF. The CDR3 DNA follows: TGTGCCAGCAGTTACGGGACGGGGCGAAGCACTGAAGCTTTCTTT.

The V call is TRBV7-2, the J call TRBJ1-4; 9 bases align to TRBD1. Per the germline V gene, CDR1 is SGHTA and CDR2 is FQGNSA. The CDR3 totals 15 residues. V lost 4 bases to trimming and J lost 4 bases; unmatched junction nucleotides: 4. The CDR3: CASSYRTGVNEKLFF. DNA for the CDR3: TGTGCCAGCAGCTACAGGACAGGGGTTAATGAAAAACTGTTTTTT.

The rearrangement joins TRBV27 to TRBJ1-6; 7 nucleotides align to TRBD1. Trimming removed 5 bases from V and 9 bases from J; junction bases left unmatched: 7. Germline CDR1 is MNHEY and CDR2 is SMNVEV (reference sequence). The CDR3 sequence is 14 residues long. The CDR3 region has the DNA TGTGCCAGCAGTGGAACGTGGGACAGTTCACCCCTCCACTTT. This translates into CASSGTWDSSPLHF.

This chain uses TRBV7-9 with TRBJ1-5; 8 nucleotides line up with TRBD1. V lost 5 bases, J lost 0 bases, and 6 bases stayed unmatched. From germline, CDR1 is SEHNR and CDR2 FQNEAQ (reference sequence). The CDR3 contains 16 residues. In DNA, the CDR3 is TGTGCCAGCAGCCTAGGACAGGGATATAGCAATCAGCCCCAGCATTTT. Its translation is CASSLGQGYSNQPQHF. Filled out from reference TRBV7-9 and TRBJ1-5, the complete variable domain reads DTGVSQNPRHKITKRGQNVTFRCDPISEHNRLYWYRQTLGQGPEFLTYFQNEAQLEKSRLLSDRFSAERPKGSFSTLEIQRTEQGDSAMYLCASSLGQGYSNQPQHFGDGTRLSIL.

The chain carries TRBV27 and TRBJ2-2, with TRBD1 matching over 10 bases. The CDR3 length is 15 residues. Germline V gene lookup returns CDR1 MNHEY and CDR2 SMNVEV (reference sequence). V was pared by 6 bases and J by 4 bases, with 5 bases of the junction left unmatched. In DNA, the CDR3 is TGTGCCAGCAGGAGGGACAGGGGTAGCACCGGGGAGCTGTTTTTT. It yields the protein CASRRDRGSTGELFF.

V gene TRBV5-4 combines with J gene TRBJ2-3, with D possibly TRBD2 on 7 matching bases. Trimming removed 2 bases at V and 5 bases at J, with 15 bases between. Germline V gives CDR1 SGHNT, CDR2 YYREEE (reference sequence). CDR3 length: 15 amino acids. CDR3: CASSFGRQGQDTQYF. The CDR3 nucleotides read TGTGCCAGCAGCTTCGGGAGGCAGGGGCAAGATACGCAGTATTTT.

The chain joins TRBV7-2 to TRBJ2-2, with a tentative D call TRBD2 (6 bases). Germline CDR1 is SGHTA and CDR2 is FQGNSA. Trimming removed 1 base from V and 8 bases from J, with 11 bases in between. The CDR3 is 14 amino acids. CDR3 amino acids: CASSLVSGEGELFF. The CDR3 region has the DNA TGTGCCAGCAGCTTAGTTAGCGGTGAAGGGGAGCTGTTTTTT. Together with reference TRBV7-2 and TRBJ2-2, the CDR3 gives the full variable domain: GAGVSQSPSNKVTEKGKDVELRCDPISGHTALYWYRQSLGQGLEFLIYFQGNSAPDKSGLPSDRFSAERTGGSVSTLTIQRTQQEDSAVYLCASSLVSGEGELFFGEGSRLTVL.

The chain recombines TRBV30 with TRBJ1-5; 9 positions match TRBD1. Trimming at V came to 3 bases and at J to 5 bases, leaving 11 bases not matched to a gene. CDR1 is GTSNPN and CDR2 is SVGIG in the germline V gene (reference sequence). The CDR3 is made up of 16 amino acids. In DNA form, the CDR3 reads TGTGCCTGGAGCAAGAAAGGGACAGGGAATTATCAGCCCCAGCATTTT. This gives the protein CAWSKKGTGNYQPQHF.

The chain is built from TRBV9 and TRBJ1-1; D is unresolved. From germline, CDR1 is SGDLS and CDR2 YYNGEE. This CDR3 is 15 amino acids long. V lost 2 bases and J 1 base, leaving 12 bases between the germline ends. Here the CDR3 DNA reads TGTGCCAGCAGCGTGACCGTTACGGAGAACACTGAAGCTTTCTTT. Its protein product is CASSVTVTENTEAFF. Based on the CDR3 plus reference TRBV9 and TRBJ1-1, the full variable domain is DSGVTQTPKHLITATGQRVTLRCSPRSGDLSVYWYQQSLDQGLQFLIQYYNGEERAKGNILERFSAQQFPDLHSELNLSSLELGDSALYFCASSVTVTENTEAFFGQGTRLTVV.

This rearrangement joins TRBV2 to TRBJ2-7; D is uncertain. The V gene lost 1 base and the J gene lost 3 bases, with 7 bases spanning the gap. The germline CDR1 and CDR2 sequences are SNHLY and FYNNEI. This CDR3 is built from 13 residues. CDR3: CASSEGWDYEQYF. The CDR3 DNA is TGTGCCAGCAGTGAAGGGTGGGACTACGAGCAGTACTTC.

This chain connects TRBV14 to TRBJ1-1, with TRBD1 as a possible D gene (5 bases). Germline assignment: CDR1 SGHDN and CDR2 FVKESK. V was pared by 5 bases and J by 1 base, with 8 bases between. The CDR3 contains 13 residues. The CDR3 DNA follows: TGTGCCAGCAGCTTACAGGAGAACACTGAAGCTTTCTTT. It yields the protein CASSLQENTEAFF.

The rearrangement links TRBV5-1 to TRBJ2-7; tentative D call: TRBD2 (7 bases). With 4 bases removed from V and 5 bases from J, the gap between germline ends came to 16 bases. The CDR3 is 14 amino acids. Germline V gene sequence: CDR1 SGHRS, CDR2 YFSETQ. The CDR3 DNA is TGCGCCAGCAGCCCGGCGGGGGCGACGCACGAGCAGTACTTC. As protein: CASSPAGATHEQYF.

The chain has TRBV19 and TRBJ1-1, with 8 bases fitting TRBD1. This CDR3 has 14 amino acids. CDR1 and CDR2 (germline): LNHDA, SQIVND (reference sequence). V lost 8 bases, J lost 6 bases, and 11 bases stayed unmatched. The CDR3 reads CASRDRQGIPEAFF. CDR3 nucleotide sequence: TGTGCCAGTCGAGATCGACAGGGGATACCTGAAGCTTTCTTT.

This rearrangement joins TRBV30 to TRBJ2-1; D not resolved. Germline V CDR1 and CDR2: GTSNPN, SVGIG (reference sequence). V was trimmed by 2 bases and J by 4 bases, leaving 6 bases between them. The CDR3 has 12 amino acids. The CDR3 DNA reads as TGTGCCTGGAGTAAGCGTTACAATGAGCAGTTCTTC. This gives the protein CAWSKRYNEQFF.

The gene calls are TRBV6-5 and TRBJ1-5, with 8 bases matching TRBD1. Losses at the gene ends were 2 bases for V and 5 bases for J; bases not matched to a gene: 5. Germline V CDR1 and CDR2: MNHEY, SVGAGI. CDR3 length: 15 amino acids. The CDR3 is CASSYRQGRHQPQHF. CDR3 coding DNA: TGTGCCAGCAGTTACCGACAGGGGCGCCATCAGCCCCAGCATTTT.

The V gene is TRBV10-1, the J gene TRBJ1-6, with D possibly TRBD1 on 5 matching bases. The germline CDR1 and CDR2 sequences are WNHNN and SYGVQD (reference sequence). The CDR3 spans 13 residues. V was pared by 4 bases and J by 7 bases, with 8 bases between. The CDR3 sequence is CASSAQENSPLHF. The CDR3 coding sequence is TGCGCCAGCAGTGCACAGGAGAATTCACCCCTCCACTTT.

The DNA of the CDR3 is TGTGCCAGCAGTGACTGGGACATTGAAGGGAGGTCTGGGGCCAACGTCCTGACTTTC. Translated: CASSDWDIEGRSGANVLTF. The rearrangement joins TRBV6-4 to TRBJ2-6; D possibly matches TRBD1 or TRBD2 (6 bases each). The CDR3 consists of 19 residues. The germline V gene has CDR1 MRHNA and CDR2 SNTAGT. V was pared by 1 base and J by 1 base, with 17 bases between.

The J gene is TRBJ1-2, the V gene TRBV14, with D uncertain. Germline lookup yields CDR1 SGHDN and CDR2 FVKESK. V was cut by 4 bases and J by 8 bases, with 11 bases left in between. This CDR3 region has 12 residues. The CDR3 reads CASSPTESGYTF. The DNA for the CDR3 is TGTGCCAGCAGCCCCACTGAGAGCGGCTACACCTTC.

The CDR3 here is CASTSDGYEQYF. CDR3 nucleotides: TGCGCCAGCACCAGCGATGGATACGAGCAGTACTTC. The V and J genes are TRBV5-1 and TRBJ2-7; no reliable D call. This CDR3 contains 12 residues. Trimming took off 6 bases at V and 4 bases at J, with 11 bases between the two ends. In germline, CDR1 is SGHRS, CDR2 YFSETQ.

CDR3 in amino acids: CASSSPGGKNTEAFF. In nucleotides, the CDR3 is TGTGCCAGCAGCTCCCCAGGGGGAAAGAACACTGAAGCTTTCTTT. This chain connects TRBV5-4 to TRBJ1-1, with 7 bases that match TRBD1. Germline V CDR1 and CDR2: SGHNT, YYREEE (reference sequence). The CDR3 extends over 15 amino acids. V dropped 3 bases and J dropped 1; count of bases not matched to a gene: 6.

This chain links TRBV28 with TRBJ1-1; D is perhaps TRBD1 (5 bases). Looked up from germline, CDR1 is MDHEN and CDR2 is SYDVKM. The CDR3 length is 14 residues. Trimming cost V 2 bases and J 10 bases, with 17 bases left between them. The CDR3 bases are TGTGCCAGCAGTTTAGGGGACGGGACCCGGGGAGCTTTCTTT. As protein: CASSLGDGTRGAFF.

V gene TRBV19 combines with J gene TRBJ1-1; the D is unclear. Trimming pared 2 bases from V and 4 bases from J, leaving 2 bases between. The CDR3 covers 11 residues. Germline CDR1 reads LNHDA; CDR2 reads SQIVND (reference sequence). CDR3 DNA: TGTGCCAGTAGTATATTCACTGAAGCTTTCTTT. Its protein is CASSIFTEAFF.

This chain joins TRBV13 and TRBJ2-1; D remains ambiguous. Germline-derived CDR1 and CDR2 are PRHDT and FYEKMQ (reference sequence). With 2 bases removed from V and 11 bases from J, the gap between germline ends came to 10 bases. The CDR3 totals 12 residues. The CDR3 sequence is CASSLTDGKQFF. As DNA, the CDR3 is TGTGCCAGCAGCTTAACGGACGGAAAGCAGTTCTTC.

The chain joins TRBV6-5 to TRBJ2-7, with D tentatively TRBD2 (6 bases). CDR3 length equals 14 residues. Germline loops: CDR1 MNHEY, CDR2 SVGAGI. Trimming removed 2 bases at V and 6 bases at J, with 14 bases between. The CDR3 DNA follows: TGTGCCAGCAGTTACGCGGGGCGAATTGTCGAGCAGTACTTC. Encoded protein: CASSYAGRIVEQYF.

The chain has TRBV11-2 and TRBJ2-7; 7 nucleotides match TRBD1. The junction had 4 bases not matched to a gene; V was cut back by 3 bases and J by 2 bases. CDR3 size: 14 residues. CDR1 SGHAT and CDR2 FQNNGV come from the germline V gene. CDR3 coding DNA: TGTGCCAGCAGCTTGGGGCAGGGGGCCTACGAGCAGTACTTC. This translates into CASSLGQGAYEQYF.

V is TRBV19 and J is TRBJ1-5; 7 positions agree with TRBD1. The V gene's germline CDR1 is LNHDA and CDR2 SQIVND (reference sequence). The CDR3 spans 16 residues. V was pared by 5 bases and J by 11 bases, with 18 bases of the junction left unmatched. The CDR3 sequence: CASSDVGTALSTAQHF. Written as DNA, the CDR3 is TGTGCCAGTAGTGACGTGGGGACAGCCCTTTCTACAGCCCAGCATTTT. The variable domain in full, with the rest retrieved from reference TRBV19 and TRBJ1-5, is DGGITQSPKYLFRKEGQNVTLSCEQNLNHDAMYWYRQDPGQGLRLIYYSQIVNDFQKGDIAEGYSVSREKKESFPLTVTSAQKNPTAFYLCASSDVGTALSTAQHFGDGTRLSIL.

DNA of the CDR3: TGCGCCAGCAGCTTGGTTGGGTACGGTTCACCCCTCCACTTT. It encodes CASSLVGYGSPLHF. The rearrangement joins TRBV5-1 to TRBJ1-6, with no clear D. Germline CDR1 and CDR2: SGHRS and YFSETQ. V was clipped by 0 bases and J by 9 bases, with 10 bases between them. The CDR3 loop spans 14 amino acids.